These 6 T cell receptor beta chains originate from one sample sequenced in a study of T-cell reconstitution after alpha-beta-depleted transplantation in children. The TCRbeta library was prepared with unique molecular identifiers. TCRdb re-analysed the PCR reads in MiXCR, keeping a single row per CDR3 protein. This sample has around 180,000 distinct CDR3 sequences, with around 10% found just once. Sequenced material: PBMCs, taken before TCRalphabeta/CD19-depleted stem cell transplant. Receptors originate from a boy aged 2-15 years with acute myeloid leukemia, due to receive a stem cell transplant.

This clonotype occurred many times. The chain has TRBV10-3 and TRBJ2-7, with a tentative D call TRBD1 (5 bases). The CDR3 runs to 14 residues. V lost 4 bases, J lost 6 bases, and 16 bases lay in between. The germline V gene has CDR1 ENHRY and CDR2 SYGVKD. This chain's CDR3 is CAISATRAGFEQYF. CDR3 DNA: TGTGCCATCAGTGCGACACGGGCAGGGTTCGAGCAGTACTTC.

About this clonotype itself: This may be a read error, as it is one base from a much larger clone. This chain connects TRBV6-1 to TRBJ2-6, with 7 bases matching TRBD2. Germline values: CDR1 MNHNS, CDR2 SASEGT. The length of the CDR3 is 15 residues. Here the CDR3 reads CASGRATSGTNVLTF. CDR3 coding DNA: TGTGCCAGCGGGAGGGCCACCTCTGGGACCAACGTCCTGACTTTC.

The chain is built from TRBV3-1 and TRBJ2-7; D is ambiguous. Trimming left V 1 base short and J 5 bases short, with 12 bases between. This CDR3 comprises 14 residues. Germline lookup yields CDR1 LGHDT and CDR2 YNNKEL (reference sequence). CDR3 DNA: TGTGCCAGCAGCCAAGGTTGGAACCCCAACGAGCAGTACTTC. It translates to CASSQGWNPNEQYF.

In this sample, this clonotype turned up many times. The V and J genes are TRBV5-1 and TRBJ2-1; weak D call: TRBD2 (6 bases). Per germline, CDR1 SGHRS and CDR2 YFSETQ. The CDR3 contains 14 residues. The germline V and J ends were trimmed by 6 bases and 2 bases, with 12 bases remaining between them. The CDR3 DNA is TGCGCCAGCACTGGGGGAGGTCCCTACAATGAGCAGTTCTTC. This translates into CASTGGGPYNEQFF.

This clonotype has at least ten counts. The J gene is TRBJ2-7, the V gene TRBV20-1; D may be TRBD1 or TRBD2 (5 bases each). Germline CDR1 is DFQATT and CDR2 is SNEGSKA (reference sequence). Trimming pared 6 bases from V and 1 base from J, leaving 13 bases between. The CDR3 extends over 13 amino acids. CDR3 residues: CSALRDGSYEQYF. In DNA, the CDR3 is TGCAGTGCCCTACGGGACGGTTCCTACGAGCAGTACTTC.

This clonotype was counted at least ten times. The chain carries TRBV15 and TRBJ2-5, with D tentatively TRBD2 (6 bases). The CDR3 runs to 15 residues. Germline CDR1 reads LNHNV; CDR2 reads YYDKDF (reference sequence). Trimming removed 1 base from V and 5 bases from J, with 14 bases in between. The CDR3 DNA is TGTGCCACCAGCAGAGCGTGGGGGGTGAGGGAGACCCAGTACTTC. Protein: CATSRAWGVRETQYF.